This T cell receptor beta chain was captured by sequencing in a study of CD8+ T cells in alopecia areata. Between the trimmed V and J ends, which lost 6 bases and 0 bases, there was a span of 15 bases. This CDR3 has 16 residues. Germline assignment: CDR1 MGHDK and CDR2 SYGVNS. Sequencing used cDNA as its template, made by extracting RNA and reverse transcribing it. Assay used: immunoSEQ multiplex PCR; TCRdb lists only in-frame clones, some missing. Of 120,000 or so clones in the sample, over 60% are singletons; the top ten hold around 2.7%. This clonotype was sampled from a human donor in good health. The source material was CD4+ T cells sorted from blood. This chain joins TRBV25-1 and TRBJ2-4; tentative D call: TRBD2 (6 bases). The CDR3 sequence is CASRGLEGSAKNIQYF. In DNA, the CDR3 is TGTGCCAGCAGGGGGTTGGAGGGCTCAGCCAAAAACATTCAGTACTTC.